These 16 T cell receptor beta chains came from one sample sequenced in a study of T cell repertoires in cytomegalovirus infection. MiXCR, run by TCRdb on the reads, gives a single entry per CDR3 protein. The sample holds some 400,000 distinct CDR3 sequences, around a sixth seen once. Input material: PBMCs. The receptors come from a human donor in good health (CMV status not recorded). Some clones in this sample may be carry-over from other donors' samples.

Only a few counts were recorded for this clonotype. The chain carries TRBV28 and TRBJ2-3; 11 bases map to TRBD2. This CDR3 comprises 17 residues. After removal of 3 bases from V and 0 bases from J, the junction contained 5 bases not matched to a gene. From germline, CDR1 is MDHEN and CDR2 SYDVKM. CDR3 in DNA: TGTGCCAGCAGTTTTGGGGGGACTAGCGGCAGCACAGATACGCAGTATTTT. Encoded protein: CASSFGGTSGSTDTQYF.

CDR3 residues: CSAPDAFSGNTIYF. CDR3 coding DNA: TGCAGTGCTCCTGACGCCTTTTCTGGAAACACCATATATTTT. The J gene is TRBJ1-3, the V gene TRBV20-1; D unresolved. Germline assignment: CDR1 DFQATT and CDR2 SNEGSKA (reference sequence). The CDR3 contains 14 residues. Between the trimmed V and J ends, which lost 5 bases and 1 base, there was a span of 12 bases.

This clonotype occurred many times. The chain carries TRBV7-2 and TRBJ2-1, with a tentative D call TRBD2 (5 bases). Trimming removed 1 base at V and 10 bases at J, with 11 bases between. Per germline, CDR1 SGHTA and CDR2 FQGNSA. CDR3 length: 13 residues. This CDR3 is CASSLDEGREQFF. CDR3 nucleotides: TGTGCCAGCAGCTTAGATGAGGGAAGAGAGCAGTTCTTC.

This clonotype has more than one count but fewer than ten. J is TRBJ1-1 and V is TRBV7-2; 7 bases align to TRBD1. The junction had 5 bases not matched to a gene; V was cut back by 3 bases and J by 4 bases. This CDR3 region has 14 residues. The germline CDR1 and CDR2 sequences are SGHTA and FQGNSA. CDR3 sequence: CASSFRGDSTEAFF. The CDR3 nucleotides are TGTGCCAGCAGCTTCCGGGGGGACAGCACTGAAGCTTTCTTT. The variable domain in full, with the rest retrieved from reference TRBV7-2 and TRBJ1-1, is GAGVSQSPSNKVTEKGKDVELRCDPISGHTALYWYRQSLGQGLEFLIYFQGNSAPDKSGLPSDRFSAERTGGSVSTLTIQRTQQEDSAVYLCASSFRGDSTEAFFGQGTRLTVV.

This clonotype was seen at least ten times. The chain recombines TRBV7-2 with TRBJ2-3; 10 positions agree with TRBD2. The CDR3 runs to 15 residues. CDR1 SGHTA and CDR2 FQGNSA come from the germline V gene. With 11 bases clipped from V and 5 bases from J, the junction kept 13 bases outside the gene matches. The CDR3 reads CAGEAAGGPVDTQYF. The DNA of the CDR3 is TGTGCCGGGGAAGCAGCGGGAGGGCCGGTAGATACGCAGTATTTT.

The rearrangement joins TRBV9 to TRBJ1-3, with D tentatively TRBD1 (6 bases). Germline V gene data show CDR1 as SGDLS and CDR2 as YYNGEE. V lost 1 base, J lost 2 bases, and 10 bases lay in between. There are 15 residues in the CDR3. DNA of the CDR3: TGTGCCAGCAGCGTAACCCCAGGGGCTGGAAACACCATATATTTT. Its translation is CASSVTPGAGNTIYF.

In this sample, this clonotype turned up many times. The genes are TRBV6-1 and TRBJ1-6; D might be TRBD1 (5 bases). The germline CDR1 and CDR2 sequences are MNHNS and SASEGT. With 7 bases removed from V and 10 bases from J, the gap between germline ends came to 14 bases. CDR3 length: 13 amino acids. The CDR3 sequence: CASTLGARSPLHF. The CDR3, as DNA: TGTGCCAGCACACTAGGGGCCCGATCACCCCTCCACTTT.

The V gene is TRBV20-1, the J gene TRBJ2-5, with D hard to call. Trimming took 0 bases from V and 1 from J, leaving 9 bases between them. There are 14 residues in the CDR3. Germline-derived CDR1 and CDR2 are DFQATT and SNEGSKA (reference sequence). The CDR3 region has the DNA TGCAGTGCTAGAGATCAGGAGAGCCAAGAGACCCAGTACTTC. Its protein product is CSARDQESQETQYF.

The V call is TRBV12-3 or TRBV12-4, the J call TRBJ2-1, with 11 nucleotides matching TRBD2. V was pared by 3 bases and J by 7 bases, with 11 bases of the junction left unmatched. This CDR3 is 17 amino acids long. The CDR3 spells CASSFPGLAGGRNEQFF. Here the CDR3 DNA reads TGTGCCAGCAGTTTCCCGGGTCTAGCGGGGGGAAGGAATGAGCAGTTCTTC.

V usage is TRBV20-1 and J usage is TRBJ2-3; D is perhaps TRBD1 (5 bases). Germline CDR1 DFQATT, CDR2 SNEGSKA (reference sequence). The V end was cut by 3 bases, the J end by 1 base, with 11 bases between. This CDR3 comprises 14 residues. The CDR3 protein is CSASEGVGTDTQYF. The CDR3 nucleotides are TGCAGTGCTAGCGAAGGGGTGGGCACAGATACGCAGTATTTT.

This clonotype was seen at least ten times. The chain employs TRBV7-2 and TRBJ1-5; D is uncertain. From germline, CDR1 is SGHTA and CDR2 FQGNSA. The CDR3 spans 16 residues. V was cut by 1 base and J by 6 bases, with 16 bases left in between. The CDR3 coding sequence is TGTGCCAGCAGCTTAGATAGGTTAACCAGCGGTCAGCCCCAGCATTTT. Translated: CASSLDRLTSGQPQHF.

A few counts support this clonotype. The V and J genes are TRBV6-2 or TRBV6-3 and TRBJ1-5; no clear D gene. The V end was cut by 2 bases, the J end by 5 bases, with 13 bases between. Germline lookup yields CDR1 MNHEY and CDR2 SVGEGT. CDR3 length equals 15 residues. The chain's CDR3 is CASSYVSGVYQPQHF. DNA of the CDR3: TGTGCCAGCAGTTACGTTTCGGGCGTCTATCAGCCCCAGCATTTT.

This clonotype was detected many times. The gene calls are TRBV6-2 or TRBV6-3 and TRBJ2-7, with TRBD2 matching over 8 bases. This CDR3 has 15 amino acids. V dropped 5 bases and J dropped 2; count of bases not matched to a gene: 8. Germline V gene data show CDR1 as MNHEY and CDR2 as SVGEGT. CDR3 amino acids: CASSPSPGRAYEQYF. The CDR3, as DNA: TGTGCCAGCAGTCCTTCCCCCGGGAGGGCCTACGAGCAGTACTTC.

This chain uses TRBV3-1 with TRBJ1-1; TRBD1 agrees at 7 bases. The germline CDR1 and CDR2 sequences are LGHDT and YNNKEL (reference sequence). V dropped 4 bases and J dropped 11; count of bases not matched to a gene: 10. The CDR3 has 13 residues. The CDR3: CASSPRTGHWAFF. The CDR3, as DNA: TGTGCCAGCAGCCCTCGGACAGGCCATTGGGCTTTCTTT.

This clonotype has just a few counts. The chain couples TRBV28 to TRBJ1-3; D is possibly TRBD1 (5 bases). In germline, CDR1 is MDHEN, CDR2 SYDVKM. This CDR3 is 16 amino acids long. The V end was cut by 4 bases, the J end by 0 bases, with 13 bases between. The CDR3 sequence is CASSSPAGHSGNTIYF. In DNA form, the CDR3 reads TGTGCCAGCAGTTCCCCGGCAGGGCACTCTGGAAACACCATATATTTT. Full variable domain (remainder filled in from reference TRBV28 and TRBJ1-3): DVKVTQSSRYLVKRTGEKVFLECVQDMDHENMFWYRQDPGLGLRLIYFSYDVKMKEKGDIPEGYSVSREKKERFSLILESASTNQTSMYLCASSSPAGHSGNTIYFGEGSWLTVV.

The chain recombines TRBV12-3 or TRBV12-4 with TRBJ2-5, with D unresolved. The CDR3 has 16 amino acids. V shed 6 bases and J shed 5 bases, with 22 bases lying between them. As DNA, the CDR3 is TGTGCCAGCAGACCGGGCAGACGCTCGTCGGGCGAGACCCAGTACTTC. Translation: CASRPGRRSSGETQYF.